Listed here is a single T cell receptor (beta chain). This specimen belongs to a study of T cell changes during pregnancy in multiple sclerosis. Measured with immunoSEQ multiplex PCR; TCRdb has only the in-frame clones, and not every one. The sample includes about 48,000 clones, 85% to 95% of them seen just once. The sequence came from a female donor with multiple sclerosis, enrolled in a pregnancy study. The sequenced sample was CD4+ T cells from peripheral blood mononuclear cells, obtained in the first trimester of pregnancy.

The CDR3 is CAIRQPGIDEQYF. CDR3 DNA: TGTGCCATCAGGCAACCGGGAATCGACGAGCAGTACTTC. The chain is built from TRBV10-3 and TRBJ2-7, with D possibly matching TRBD2 (5 bases). CDR1 is ENHRY and CDR2 is SYGVKD in the germline V gene. The CDR3 consists of 13 residues. V dropped 6 bases and J dropped 5 bases, with 14 bases sitting between them.